The clone carrying this TCR beta chain has a count of ten or more. Germline V lookup: CDR1 LNHDA, CDR2 SQIVND (reference sequence). The CDR3 is made up of 12 amino acids. The V gene lost 8 bases and the J gene lost 7 bases, with 14 bases spanning the gap. Generated by immunoSEQ multiplex PCR, the TCRdb table keeps only in-frame clones and is missing some. The top ten hold 13% to 15% of the sample, which has 50,000 to 75,000 clones, 85% to 90% seen once. The sample belongs to a study of OX40 agonist ivuxolimab in advanced cancers. This sequence was found in an adult with an advanced solid tumor such as melanoma, head and neck, liver or kidney cancer. Sequenced material: CD4+ or CD8+ T cells sorted from blood, taken in a trial of the OX40 agonist ivuxolimab. The V call is TRBV19, the J call TRBJ1-1; D not certain. The CDR3 loop is CASVAFGFEAFF. CDR3 coding DNA: TGTGCCAGTGTCGCCTTTGGTTTTGAAGCTTTCTTT.